These T cell receptor beta chains were read from a single sample in a study of glioma-infiltrating T cells. Using its own MiXCR run on the multiplex PCR reads, TCRdb lists one record per CDR3 protein. The sample lists 150,000 or so distinct CDR3 sequences; about two fifths were seen once. The sequencing input was glioma tissue, nonneoplastic brain tissue, or PBMCs (not recorded which). Receptor source: a human donor with low-grade glioma or glioblastoma, undergoing nonglioma brain surgery, or in good health (not recorded which). Both conserved end residues are part of each CDR3. D genes are given only for firm matches. Some rows mark clone size as missing; the rest say once, few, many or name a class of expanded clone.

v_gene: TRBV6-1; d_gene: -; abundance: -; len: 13; j_gene: TRBJ2-1; CDR3aa: CASSETIRNEQFF; CDR3nt: TGTGCCAGCAGTGAAACTATCCGCAATGAGCAGTTCTTC
v_gene: TRBV4-1; d_gene: TRBD2; abundance: once; len: 16; j_gene: TRBJ2-7; CDR3aa: CASSPRAGGRAYEQYF; CDR3nt: TGCGCCAGCAGCCCTAGGGCTGGCGGGAGAGCCTACGAGCAGTACTTC
v_gene: TRBV10-3; d_gene: TRBD1; abundance: few; len: 13; j_gene: TRBJ1-2; CDR3aa: CAIRGQGSDGYTF; CDR3nt: TGTGCCATCAGGGGACAGGGGTCGGATGGCTACACCTTC
v_gene: TRBV27; d_gene: -; abundance: many; len: 13; j_gene: TRBJ2-1; CDR3aa: CASSFVVGGEQFF; CDR3nt: TGTGCCAGCAGTTTCGTGGTGGGGGGTGAGCAGTTCTTC
v_gene: TRBV7-9; d_gene: TRBD2; abundance: -; len: 15; j_gene: TRBJ2-3; CDR3aa: CASRSSGGAVGAQYF; CDR3nt: TGTGCCAGCAGATCTAGCGGGGGGGCCGTCGGCGCGCAGTATTTT
v_gene: TRBV29-1; d_gene: TRBD1; abundance: -; len: 13; j_gene: TRBJ2-3; CDR3aa: CSVTGGDADTQYF; CDR3nt: TGCAGCGTGACAGGGGGCGATGCAGATACGCAGTATTTT
v_gene: TRBV3-1; d_gene: TRBD2; abundance: few; len: 15; j_gene: TRBJ2-1; CDR3aa: CASSQGSGLRNEQFF; CDR3nt: TGTGCCAGCAGCCAAGGATCGGGACTACGGAATGAGCAGTTCTTC
v_gene: TRBV5-4; d_gene: -; abundance: once; len: 15; j_gene: TRBJ2-7; CDR3aa: CASSLAPGLGYEQYF; CDR3nt: TGTGCCAGCAGCTTGGCTCCGGGGCTGGGCTACGAGCAGTACTTC
v_gene: TRBV6-2/TRBV6-3; d_gene: TRBD2; abundance: few; len: 15; j_gene: TRBJ2-1; CDR3aa: CASRLTSGGIHEQFF; CDR3nt: TGTGCCAGCAGACTCACTAGCGGGGGTATCCATGAGCAGTTCTTC
v_gene: TRBV6-2/TRBV6-3; d_gene: -; abundance: -; len: 15; j_gene: TRBJ2-3; CDR3aa: CAASGRGRSTDTQYF; CDR3nt: TGTGCCGCCTCTGGGCGGGGTCGGTCTACAGATACGCAGTATTTT
v_gene: TRBV28; d_gene: -; abundance: -; len: 12; j_gene: TRBJ1-2; CDR3aa: CASSPRTYCYTF; CDR3nt: TGTGCCAGCAGTCCACGGACCTATTGCTACACCTTC
v_gene: TRBV7-2; d_gene: TRBD1; abundance: few; len: 14; j_gene: TRBJ1-1; CDR3aa: CASSSSQGYTEAFF; CDR3nt: TGTGCCAGCAGCTCCTCACAGGGGTACACTGAAGCTTTCTTT
v_gene: TRBV7-2; d_gene: -; abundance: -; len: 16; j_gene: TRBJ1-1; CDR3aa: CASSLAQGRTSTEAFF; CDR3nt: TGTGCCAGCAGCTTAGCCCAGGGGAGAACCTCCACTGAAGCTTTCTTT
v_gene: TRBV27; d_gene: -; abundance: -; len: 15; j_gene: TRBJ1-2; CDR3aa: CASSTIPTGTNGYTF; CDR3nt: TGTGCCAGCAGCACAATACCGACGGGCACCAATGGCTACACCTTC
v_gene: TRBV6-1; d_gene: -; abundance: -; len: 15; j_gene: TRBJ2-3; CDR3aa: CASSTGQRDTDTQYF; CDR3nt: TGTGCCAGCAGTACAGGACAGAGAGACACAGATACGCAGTATTTT
v_gene: TRBV7-2; d_gene: -; abundance: few; len: 14; j_gene: TRBJ1-3; CDR3aa: CASVSGASGNTIYF; CDR3nt: TGTGCCAGCGTTTCAGGAGCAAGTGGAAACACCATATATTTT
v_gene: TRBV19; d_gene: -; abundance: -; len: 13; j_gene: TRBJ1-1; CDR3aa: CASTLQGNTEAFF; CDR3nt: TGTGCCAGTACCTTACAGGGGAACACTGAAGCTTTCTTT
v_gene: TRBV6-2/TRBV6-3; d_gene: -; abundance: -; len: 13; j_gene: TRBJ1-5; CDR3aa: CASHSRGHQPQHF; CDR3nt: TGTGCCAGCCATTCTAGGGGACATCAGCCCCAGCATTTT
v_gene: TRBV29-1; d_gene: -; abundance: -; len: 16; j_gene: TRBJ2-2; CDR3aa: CSVGLTARGSTGELFF; CDR3nt: TGCAGCGTTGGACTAACCGCACGGGGATCCACCGGGGAGCTGTTTTTT
v_gene: TRBV10-1; d_gene: TRBD2; abundance: -; len: 16; j_gene: TRBJ2-3; CDR3aa: CASSPLAGRATDTQYF; CDR3nt: TGCGCCAGCAGCCCCCTAGCGGGTAGGGCCACAGATACGCAGTATTTT
v_gene: TRBV25-1; d_gene: TRBD1; abundance: -; len: 15; j_gene: TRBJ2-7; CDR3aa: CATSEWTGSSYEQYF; CDR3nt: TGTGCCACCAGTGAATGGACAGGTAGCTCCTACGAGCAGTACTTC
v_gene: TRBV6-1; d_gene: -; abundance: -; len: 16; j_gene: TRBJ2-6; CDR3aa: CASWRQGGTGANVLTF; CDR3nt: TGTGCCAGCTGGAGACAGGGAGGAACTGGGGCCAACGTCCTGACTTTC
v_gene: TRBV4-1; d_gene: -; abundance: -; len: 12; j_gene: TRBJ1-1; CDR3aa: CASSLYGEGAFF; CDR3nt: TGCGCCAGCAGCCTGTACGGGGAGGGAGCTTTCTTT
v_gene: TRBV2; d_gene: TRBD1; abundance: -; len: 14; j_gene: TRBJ1-3; CDR3aa: CASGQTGAGNTIYF; CDR3nt: TGTGCCAGCGGACAGACAGGGGCTGGAAACACCATATATTTT
v_gene: TRBV6-1; d_gene: TRBD1; abundance: few; len: 16; j_gene: TRBJ2-1; CDR3aa: CASSSTSGQPYNEQFF; CDR3nt: TGTGCCAGCAGTTCAACCTCGGGACAGCCATACAATGAGCAGTTCTTC
v_gene: TRBV2; d_gene: TRBD1; abundance: once; len: 14; j_gene: TRBJ1-1; CDR3aa: CASREGQQNTEAFF; CDR3nt: TGTGCCAGCAGAGAGGGACAGCAGAACACTGAAGCTTTCTTT
v_gene: TRBV6-6; d_gene: TRBD2; abundance: -; len: 17; j_gene: TRBJ2-3; CDR3aa: CASTPGGRGVITDTQYF; CDR3nt: TGTGCCAGCACCCCGGGGGGTCGCGGGGTGATCACAGATACGCAGTATTTT
v_gene: TRBV11-2; d_gene: TRBD2; abundance: -; len: 15; j_gene: TRBJ2-1; CDR3aa: CASSFSGGAGNEQFF; CDR3nt: TGTGCCAGCAGCTTTAGCGGGGGGGCCGGGAATGAGCAGTTCTTC